The T cell receptor beta chain described here comes from a study of T cell responses to AZD1222 COVID-19 vaccine. Study observations and caveats: Donors were chiefly white British, with a greater number of females, and clonal diversity was perhaps underestimated. There were repertoire samples only from the period after the peak T cell response.

Germline CDR1 SGHTA, CDR2 FQGNSA. The CDR3 is 15 amino acids. After removal of 4 bases from V and 7 bases from J, the junction contained 6 bases not matched to a gene. As to this clone: Its antigen is undetermined.

Generated by immunoSEQ multiplex PCR, the TCRdb table keeps only in-frame clones and is missing some. Of some 110,000 clones in the sample, 80% to 90% were seen once. This chain joins TRBV7-2 and TRBJ1-4, with TRBD1 identical over 10 bases. The sequences come from peripheral blood, collected on day 0 of AZD1222 vaccination. This clonotype was obtained from an adult in good health. The DNA of the CDR3 is TGTGCCAGCAGCTCGCCAGACAGGGGGCCTGAAAAACTGTTTTTT. Translating gives CASSSPDRGPEKLFF.